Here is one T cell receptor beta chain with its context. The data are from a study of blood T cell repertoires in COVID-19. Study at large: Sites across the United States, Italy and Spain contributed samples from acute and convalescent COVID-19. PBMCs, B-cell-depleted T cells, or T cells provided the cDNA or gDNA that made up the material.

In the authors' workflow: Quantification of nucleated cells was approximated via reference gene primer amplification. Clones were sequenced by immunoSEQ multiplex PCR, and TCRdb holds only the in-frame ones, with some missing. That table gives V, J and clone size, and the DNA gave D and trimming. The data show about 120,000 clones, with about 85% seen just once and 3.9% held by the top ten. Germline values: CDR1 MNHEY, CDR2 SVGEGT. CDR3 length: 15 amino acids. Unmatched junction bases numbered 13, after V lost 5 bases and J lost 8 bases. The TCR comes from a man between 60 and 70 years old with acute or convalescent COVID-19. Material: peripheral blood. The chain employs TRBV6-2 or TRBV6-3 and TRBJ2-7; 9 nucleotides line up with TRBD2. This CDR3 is CASSQSSGILRQQYF. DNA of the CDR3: TGTGCCAGCAGTCAGTCTAGCGGGATCCTACGTCAGCAGTACTTC.